This T cell receptor (beta chain) was recorded in a study of STAT5B mutations in CD4+ large granular lymphocyte leukemia. The assay was immunoSEQ multiplex PCR, and TCRdb's table has in-frame clones only and misses some. This sample has around 29,000 clones, with around 80% found just once. Germline assignment: CDR1 SGHAT and CDR2 FQNNGV. V was trimmed by 4 bases and J by 1 base, leaving 11 bases between them. This CDR3 spans 15 amino acids. The specimen was CD4+ T cells from blood buffy coats. The receptor was derived from a human donor in good health. V and J are TRBV11-2 and TRBJ2-1; the D is unclear. CDR3 amino acids: CASSSYRDSYNEQFF. The CDR3 DNA follows: TGTGCCAGCAGCTCCTATCGAGATTCCTACAATGAGCAGTTCTTC.